One sample yielded the 28 T cell receptor beta chains listed below, sequenced in a study of regulatory T cells in long-lasting Graves disease. Arm-PCR of CDR3 regions and iRepertoire HTBI primers were the basis on which TCR beta libraries were built. One entry per CDR3 protein results from TCRdb running MiXCR on the multiplex PCR reads. Seen here are around 480,000 distinct CDR3 sequences, 15% to 20% observed once, and the top ten hold 9.5% to 15%. Specified time point: newly diagnosed GD, antithyroid drugs for less than 3 months. There was RNA extracted from PBMCs, and the TCR library was made from it. This sample was also put to use in a study of T cells in Graves' hyperthyroidism and ophthalmopathy.

This specimen consisted of peripheral blood mononuclear cells (PBMCs), obtained at new diagnosis, from a patient treated with antithyroid drugs. The origin of the receptors is a man aged 35 to 55 with Graves disease.

This chain links TRBV5-1 with TRBJ2-5; TRBD2 matches 8 bases. Unmatched junction bases numbered 11, after V lost 4 bases and J lost 3 bases. CDR1 SGHRS and CDR2 YFSETQ come from the germline V gene. CDR3 length: 16 residues. CDR3 residues: CASSRGGQGVEETQYF. The CDR3 region has the DNA TGCGCCAGCAGCCGGGGGGGTCAGGGAGTCGAAGAGACCCAGTACTTC. The full variable domain, completed using reference TRBV5-1 and TRBJ2-5, is KAGVTQTPRYLIKTRGQQVTLSCSPISGHRSVSWYQQTPGQGLQFLFEYFSETQRNKGNFPGRFSGRQFSNSRSEMNVSTLELGDSALYLCASSRGGQGVEETQYFGPGTRLLVL.

The DNA for the CDR3 is TGTGCCAGCGCCGCGCACAGGGGGAGCTCCTACAATGAGCAGTTCTTC. Protein product: CASAAHRGSSYNEQFF. This sequence joins TRBV6-2 or TRBV6-3 and TRBJ2-1; TRBD1 matches 8 bases. CDR3 length equals 16 residues. The trim removed 8 bases at V and 0 bases at J, leaving 9 bases unmatched. Germline loops: CDR1 MNHEY, CDR2 SVGEGT.

This clonotype was counted at least ten times. The CDR3 coding sequence is TGTGCCAGCAGCAGACAGGGGGCGATCAATCAGCCCCAGCATTTT. Protein product: CASSRQGAINQPQHF. This chain connects TRBV6-1 to TRBJ1-5; 10 bases match TRBD1. The germline gives CDR1 MNHNS, CDR2 SASEGT. Germline trimming cut 6 bases from V and 3 bases from J; bases unmatched to any gene: 5. The CDR3 runs to 15 residues.

This clonotype was seen only a few times. The final CDR3 position lacks the conserved phenylalanine or tryptophan, pointing to a likely read error. Because the CDR3's place on the DNA is in doubt, the DNA is left out and the CDR3 is given as listed by TCRdb. V is TRBV7-4 and J is TRBJ2-3; the table's D call, TRBD1, was not checked against the DNA. Counting both end residues, the CDR3 totals 10 amino acids. From germline, CDR1 is SGHVT and CDR2 SQSDAQ. CDR3 protein: CASSLARGRS.

This clonotype was observed at least ten times. CDR3 sequence: CASSVGTQSYNEQFF. The CDR3 DNA sequence: TGTGCCAGCAGCGTGGGAACCCAATCCTACAATGAGCAGTTCTTC. This chain uses TRBV7-8 with TRBJ2-1; no definite D call. Trimming stripped 5 bases from V and 1 base from J, with 12 bases between. CDR1 and CDR2 (germline): SGHVS, FQNEAQ. The CDR3 is made up of 15 amino acids. The full variable domain, its missing parts supplied by reference TRBV7-8 and TRBJ2-1, is GAGVSQSPRYKVAKRGQDVALRCDPISGHVSLFWYQQALGQGPEFLTYFQNEAQLDKSGLPSDRFFAERPEGSVSTLKIQRTQQEDSAVYLCASSVGTQSYNEQFFGPGTRLTVL.

The chain carries TRBV5-1 and TRBJ2-7; D not resolved. The CDR3 has 13 amino acids. Per germline, CDR1 SGHRS and CDR2 YFSETQ. V lost 0 bases to trimming and J lost 3 bases, with 7 bases between them. DNA of the CDR3: TGCGCCAGCAGCTTGGCCGACCGCTACGAGCAGTACTTC. This sequence encodes CASSLADRYEQYF. Full variable domain (outside the CDR3, taken from reference TRBV5-1 and TRBJ2-7): KAGVTQTPRYLIKTRGQQVTLSCSPISGHRSVSWYQQTPGQGLQFLFEYFSETQRNKGNFPGRFSGRQFSNSRSEMNVSTLELGDSALYLCASSLADRYEQYFGPGTRLTVT.

Many counts were recorded for this clonotype. This chain uses TRBV11-3 with TRBJ2-2; TRBD2 matches 11 bases. This CDR3 region has 18 residues. The germline V gene has CDR1 SGHNT and CDR2 YENEEA. V trimming: 5 bases; J trimming: 0 bases; junction bases outside the gene matches: 8. In DNA form, the CDR3 reads TGTGCCAGCAGCGCCCTGACTAGCGGGGCCGCGAACACCGGGGAGCTGTTTTTT. Its protein is CASSALTSGAANTGELFF.

This clonotype was counted ten times or more. This sequence joins TRBV3-1 and TRBJ2-5, with 8 bases that match TRBD2. Looked up from germline, CDR1 is LGHDT and CDR2 is YNNKEL (reference sequence). Trimming cost V 4 bases and J 5 bases; bases outside gene matches: 6. This CDR3 has 14 residues. CDR3 sequence reads: CASSRTSFAETQYF. The DNA for the CDR3 is TGTGCCAGCAGCCGGACTAGCTTCGCCGAGACCCAGTACTTC.

The genes are TRBV19 and TRBJ2-1, with TRBD2 identical over 12 bases. The CDR3 spans 16 residues. CDR1 is LNHDA, CDR2 SQIVND, per germline (reference sequence). V dropped 3 bases and J dropped 7; count of bases not matched to a gene: 7. The CDR3 DNA reads TGTGCCAGTAGTATCGGGTTTCTAGCGGGAGGGAATGAGCAGTTCTTC. Protein sequence: CASSIGFLAGGNEQFF.

This clonotype was observed at least ten times. The J gene is TRBJ2-3, the V gene TRBV29-1; D possibly corresponds to TRBD2 (6 bases). The ends were cut back, 4 bases at V and 4 bases at J, with 9 bases in the middle. The CDR3 runs to 12 residues. Per the germline V gene, CDR1 is SQVTM and CDR2 is ANQGSEA. The chain's CDR3 is CSVGRDSDTQYF. The DNA for the CDR3 is TGCAGCGTTGGTCGGGACTCAGATACGCAGTATTTT.

This clonotype was seen many times. The gene calls are TRBV6-9 and TRBJ2-7, with TRBD2 identical over 11 bases. This CDR3 spans 16 amino acids. The trim removed 3 bases at V and 7 bases at J, leaving 11 bases unmatched. CDR1 MNHGY and CDR2 SVAAGI come from the germline V gene. CDR3 loop: CASSYLVAGGPGEQYF. The CDR3, as DNA: TGTGCCAGCAGTTACCTGGTAGCGGGAGGGCCGGGGGAGCAGTACTTC.

The sample holds a few counts of this clonotype. The chain links TRBV12-3 or TRBV12-4 to TRBJ1-2, with TRBD1 as a possible D gene (6 bases). This CDR3 has 14 residues. Trimming left V 6 bases short and J 4 bases short, with 15 bases between. Written as DNA, the CDR3 is TGTGCCAGCAGAAGTTCAGGGGAAAGCTATGGCTACACCTTC. Translation: CASRSSGESYGYTF.

Only a few counts were recorded for this clonotype. The rearrangement joins TRBV19 to TRBJ2-3; D unresolved. Looked up from germline, CDR1 is LNHDA and CDR2 is SQIVND (reference sequence). Between the trimmed V and J ends, which lost 2 bases and 7 bases, there was a span of 13 bases. The CDR3 runs 14 residues. The CDR3 DNA sequence: TGTGCCAGTAGTATAATGGGCCTGGACCATACGCAGTATTTT. It is translated as CASSIMGLDHTQYF.

The chain employs TRBV28 and TRBJ2-1, with 11 bases lining up with TRBD2. The CDR3 consists of 16 residues. Trimming removed 6 bases from V and 3 bases from J; junction bases left unmatched: 7. CDR1 and CDR2 from the germline V gene are MDHEN and SYDVKM. The CDR3 nucleotides read TGTGCCAGCAGGCCTCCTAGCGGGAGGTTCTACAATGAGCAGTTCTTC. Amino acids: CASRPPSGRFYNEQFF. The full variable domain, rest sourced from reference TRBV28 and TRBJ2-1, is DVKVTQSSRYLVKRTGEKVFLECVQDMDHENMFWYRQDPGLGLRLIYFSYDVKMKEKGDIPEGYSVSREKKERFSLILESASTNQTSMYLCASRPPSGRFYNEQFFGPGTRLTVL.

A note on this clonotype: One base away lies a much larger clone, so this may be a sequencing read error. The chain has TRBV29-1 and TRBJ2-1, with D uncertain. The CDR3 totals 11 residues. CDR1 SQVTM and CDR2 ANQGSEA come from the germline V gene. The CDR3 DNA is TGCGGCGCGGCGCTGGGCTATGAGCAGTTCTTC. This encodes CGAALGYEQFF.

In its sample, this clonotype was seen many times. The chain joins TRBV7-2 to TRBJ2-5; 7 nucleotides match TRBD1. Germline CDR1 SGHTA, CDR2 FQGNSA. The CDR3 runs to 14 residues. V dropped 8 bases and J dropped 3; count of bases not matched to a gene: 9. The CDR3 is CASARQGRKETQYF. The CDR3 nucleotides are TGTGCCAGCGCCCGACAGGGACGAAAAGAGACCCAGTACTTC.

Details on this clonotype: A junction end diverges from the germline sequence, so it may reflect a read error. V gene TRBV5-8 combines with J gene TRBJ2-1; the match to TRBD2 covers 7 bases. The CDR3 length is 16 residues. Looked up from germline, CDR1 is SGHTS and CDR2 is YDEGEE. CDR3: CASSGGGLVIRNGQFF. The DNA of the CDR3 is TGTGCCAGCAGCGGCGGCGGACTAGTAATAAGGAATGGGCAGTTCTTC.

This clonotype turned up a few times. This sequence joins TRBV15 and TRBJ1-5, with D possibly TRBD1 on 6 matching bases. This CDR3 region has 15 residues. V lost 0 bases, J lost 7 bases, and 13 bases lay in between. The germline V gene encodes CDR1 LNHNV and CDR2 YYDKDF (reference sequence). This chain's CDR3 is CATSRDAGAGQPQHF. The CDR3, as DNA: TGTGCCACCAGCAGAGATGCGGGGGCTGGCCAGCCCCAGCATTTT.

The rearrangement joins TRBV30 to TRBJ2-1; 8 positions match TRBD2. V gave up 7 bases and J gave up 3 bases; unmatched junction bases: 8. CDR3 length equals 14 residues. Germline V gives CDR1 GTSNPN, CDR2 SVGIG (reference sequence). CDR3 sequence: CASMSGGNYNEQFF. The CDR3 region has the DNA TGTGCCTCTATGAGCGGGGGCAACTACAATGAGCAGTTCTTC.

This clonotype was picked up many times. One junction end does not reproduce the germline sequence, and a read error may be involved. V gene TRBV30 combines with J gene TRBJ2-7, with D possibly TRBD2 on 5 matching bases. Germline CDR1 and CDR2: GTSNPN and SVGIG (reference sequence). The CDR3 loop spans 14 amino acids. CDR3 nucleotide sequence: TGTGCCTGGAGTGTAGGGAGTCCCTCCCACGAGCAGTACTTC. This encodes CAWSVGSPSHEQYF.

This clonotype was counted at least ten times. The chain joins TRBV2 to TRBJ2-1; TRBD2 aligns across 15 bases. Trimming took 2 bases from V and 6 from J; bases not matched to a gene: 8. The CDR3 sequence is 18 residues long. Germline-derived CDR1 and CDR2 are SNHLY and FYNNEI. CDR3 sequence (DNA): TGTGCCAGCAGTGAACTGGGACTAGCGGGAGGTAAGGGCAATGAGCAGTTCTTC. Translated, it gives CASSELGLAGGKGNEQFF.

This clonotype was seen a handful of times. The CDR3 coding sequence is TGTGCCAGCAGTCCGAACCGATACACCGGGGAGCTGTTTTTT. It yields the protein CASSPNRYTGELFF. V is TRBV28 and J is TRBJ2-2; D gene unclear. V was shortened by 5 bases and J by 3 bases, with 10 bases between the two germline ends. From germline, CDR1 is MDHEN and CDR2 SYDVKM. The CDR3 has 14 residues.

This CDR3 is CASSTLAPTNTGELFF. For the CDR3, the DNA is TGTGCCAGCTCAACACTAGCGCCCACGAACACCGGGGAGCTGTTTTTT. The chain carries TRBV18 and TRBJ2-2; 7 nucleotides line up with TRBD2. J was trimmed by 0 bases and V by 5 bases; bases with no gene match: 6. Germline CDR1 and CDR2: KGHSH and LQKENI. The CDR3 runs to 16 residues. Full variable domain (missing parts from reference TRBV18 and TRBJ2-2): NAGVMQNPRHLVRRRGQEARLRCSPMKGHSHVYWYRQLPEEGLKFMVYLQKENIIDESGMPKERFSAEFPKEGPSILRIQQVVRGDSAAYFCASSTLAPTNTGELFFGEGSRLTVL.

In this sample, this clonotype turned up many times. The rearrangement uses TRBV12-3 or TRBV12-4 and TRBJ2-1; D uncertain. Between the trimmed V and J ends, which lost 6 bases and 3 bases, there was a span of 9 bases. This CDR3 has 13 amino acids. CDR3: CASRRSLYNEQFF. CDR3 in DNA: TGTGCCAGCAGGCGCTCTCTCTACAATGAGCAGTTCTTC.

At least ten counts were recorded for this clonotype. The rearrangement uses TRBV11-2 and TRBJ2-1; TRBD2 matches 10 bases. V trimming: 0 bases; J trimming: 8 bases; junction bases outside the gene matches: 4. The CDR3 consists of 15 residues. CDR1 and CDR2 (germline): SGHAT, FQNNGV. CDR3 bases: TGTGCCAGCAGCTTAGAGCCTAGCGGGAGACATGAGCAGTTCTTC. Translating it yields CASSLEPSGRHEQFF.

This clonotype has ten or more counts. The chain joins TRBV18 to TRBJ1-1; D unclear. CDR3 size: 12 residues. V lost 5 bases and J 3 bases, leaving 7 bases between the germline ends. The V gene's germline CDR1 is KGHSH and CDR2 LQKENI. The CDR3 region is CASSNRYTEAFF. The DNA for the CDR3 is TGTGCCAGCTCAAACCGGTACACTGAAGCTTTCTTT.

This clonotype came up many times. At one end the junction does not follow the germline gene, possibly because of a read error. This sequence joins TRBV28 and TRBJ2-7; either TRBD1 or TRBD2 may supply D (7 bases each). CDR1 and CDR2 from the germline V gene are MDHEN and SYDVKM. This CDR3 comprises 12 residues. The CDR3 region is CASGRYTGEGLF. Here the CDR3 DNA reads TGTGCCAGCGGCCGGTACACAGGGGAGGGTCTCTTC.

This clonotype has ten or more counts. The chain has TRBV28 and TRBJ1-3, with D unresolved. There are 15 residues in the CDR3. Trimming cost V 1 base and J 0 bases, with 7 bases left between them. The germline CDR1 and CDR2 sequences are MDHEN and SYDVKM. CDR3 loop: CASSLSRVSGNTIYF. The CDR3 coding sequence is TGTGCCAGCAGTTTATCCCGGGTCTCTGGAAACACCATATATTTT. The full variable domain, rest sourced from reference TRBV28 and TRBJ1-3, is DVKVTQSSRYLVKRTGEKVFLECVQDMDHENMFWYRQDPGLGLRLIYFSYDVKMKEKGDIPEGYSVSREKKERFSLILESASTNQTSMYLCASSLSRVSGNTIYFGEGSWLTVV.